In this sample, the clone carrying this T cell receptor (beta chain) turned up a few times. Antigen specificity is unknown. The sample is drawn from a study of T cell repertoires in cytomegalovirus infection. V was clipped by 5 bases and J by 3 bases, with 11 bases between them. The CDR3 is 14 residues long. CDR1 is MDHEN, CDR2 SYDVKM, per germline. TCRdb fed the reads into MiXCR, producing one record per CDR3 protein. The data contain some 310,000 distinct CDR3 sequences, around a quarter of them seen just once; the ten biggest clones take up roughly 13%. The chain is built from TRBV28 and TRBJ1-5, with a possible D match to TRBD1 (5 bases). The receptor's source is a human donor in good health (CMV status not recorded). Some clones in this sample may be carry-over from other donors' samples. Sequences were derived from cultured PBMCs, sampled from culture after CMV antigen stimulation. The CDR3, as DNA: TGTGCCAGCAGTATTCCGGGGGACAATCAGCCCCAGCATTTT. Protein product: CASSIPGDNQPQHF.